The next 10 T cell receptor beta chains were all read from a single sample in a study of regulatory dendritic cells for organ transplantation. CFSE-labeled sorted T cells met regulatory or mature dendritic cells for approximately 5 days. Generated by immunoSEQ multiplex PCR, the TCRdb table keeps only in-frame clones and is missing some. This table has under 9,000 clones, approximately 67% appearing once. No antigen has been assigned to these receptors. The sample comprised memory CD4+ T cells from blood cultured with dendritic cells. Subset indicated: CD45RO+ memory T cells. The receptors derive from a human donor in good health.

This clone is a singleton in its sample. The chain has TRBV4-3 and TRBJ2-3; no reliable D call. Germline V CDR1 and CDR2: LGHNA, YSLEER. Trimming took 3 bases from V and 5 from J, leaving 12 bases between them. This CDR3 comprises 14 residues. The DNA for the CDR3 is TGCGCCAGCAGCCATCAGAATAAGATAGATACGCAGTATTTT. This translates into CASSHQNKIDTQYF.

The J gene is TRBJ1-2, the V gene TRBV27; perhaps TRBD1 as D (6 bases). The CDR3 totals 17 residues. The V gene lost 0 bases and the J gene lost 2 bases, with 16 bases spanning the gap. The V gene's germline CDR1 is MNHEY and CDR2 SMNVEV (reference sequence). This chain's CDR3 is CASSLSGAGAGNYGYTF. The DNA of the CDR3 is TGTGCCAGCAGTTTATCAGGCGCGGGGGCCGGAAACTATGGCTACACCTTC.

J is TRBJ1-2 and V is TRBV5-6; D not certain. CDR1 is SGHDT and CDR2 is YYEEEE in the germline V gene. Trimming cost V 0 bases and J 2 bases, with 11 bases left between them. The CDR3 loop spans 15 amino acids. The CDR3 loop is CASSLVAGPNYGYTF. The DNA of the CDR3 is TGTGCCAGCAGCTTGGTGGCAGGTCCCAACTATGGCTACACCTTC.

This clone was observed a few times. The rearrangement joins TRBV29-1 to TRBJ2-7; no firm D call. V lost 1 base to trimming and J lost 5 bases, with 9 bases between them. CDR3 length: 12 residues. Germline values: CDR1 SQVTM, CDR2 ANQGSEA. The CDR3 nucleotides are TGCAGCGTTGAAGGATCCTCAGACGAGCAGTACTTC. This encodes CSVEGSSDEQYF.

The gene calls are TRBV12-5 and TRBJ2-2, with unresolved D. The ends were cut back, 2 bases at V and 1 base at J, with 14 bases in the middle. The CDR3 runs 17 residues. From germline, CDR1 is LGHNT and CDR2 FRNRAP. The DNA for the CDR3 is TGTGCTAGTGGTTTGAACCCCCCCGGGTGGAACACCGGGGAGCTGTTTTTT. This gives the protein CASGLNPPGWNTGELFF.

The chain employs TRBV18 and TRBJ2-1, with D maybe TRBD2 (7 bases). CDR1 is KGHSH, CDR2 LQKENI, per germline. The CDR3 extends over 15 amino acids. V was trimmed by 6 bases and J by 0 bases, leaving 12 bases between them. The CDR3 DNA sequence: TGTGCCAGCTCTGAGGGGGGGAACTCCTACAATGAGCAGTTCTTC. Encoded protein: CASSEGGNSYNEQFF. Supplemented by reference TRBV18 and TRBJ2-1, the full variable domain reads NAGVMQNPRHLVRRRGQEARLRCSPMKGHSHVYWYRQLPEEGLKFMVYLQKENIIDESGMPKERFSAEFPKEGPSILRIQQVVRGDSAAYFCASSEGGNSYNEQFFGPGTRLTVL.

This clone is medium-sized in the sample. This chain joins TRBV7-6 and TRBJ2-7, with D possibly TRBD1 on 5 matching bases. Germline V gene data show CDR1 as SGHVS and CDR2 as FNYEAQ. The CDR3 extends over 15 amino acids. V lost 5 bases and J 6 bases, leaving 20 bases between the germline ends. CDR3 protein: CASSQEVSTVSEQYF. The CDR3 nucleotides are TGTGCCAGCAGCCAAGAAGTTTCGACAGTTTCCGAGCAGTACTTC. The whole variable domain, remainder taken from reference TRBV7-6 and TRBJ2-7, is GAGVSQSPRYKVTKRGQDVALRCDPISGHVSLYWYRQALGQGPEFLTYFNYEAQQDKSGLPNDRFSAERPEGSISTLTIQRTEQRDSAMYRCASSQEVSTVSEQYFGPGTRLTVT.

DNA for the CDR3: TGTGCCAGCAGCCCTGTGCGGGGGGTAAAAGAGACCCAGTACTTC. Translation: CASSPVRGVKETQYF. The rearrangement joins TRBV5-6 to TRBJ2-5, with 8 positions matching TRBD2. The CDR3 is made up of 15 amino acids. The ends lost 4 bases at V and 3 bases at J; junction bases unmatched: 8. Germline V gene data show CDR1 as SGHDT and CDR2 as YYEEEE. Complete variable domain (other parts from reference TRBV5-6 and TRBJ2-5): DAGVTQSPTHLIKTRGQQVTLRCSPKSGHDTVSWYQQALGQGPQFIFQYYEEEERQRGNFPDRFSGHQFPNYSSELNVNALLLGDSALYLCASSPVRGVKETQYFGPGTRLLVL.

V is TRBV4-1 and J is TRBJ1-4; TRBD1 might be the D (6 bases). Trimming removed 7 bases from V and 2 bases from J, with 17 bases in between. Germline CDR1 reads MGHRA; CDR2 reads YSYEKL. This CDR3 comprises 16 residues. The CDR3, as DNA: TGCGCCAGCACGAACCCTTACAGGGAGACTAATGAAAAACTGTTTTTT. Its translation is CASTNPYRETNEKLFF.

In DNA form, the CDR3 reads TGTGCCAGCAGCTGGGGGCAGGGAAGGACCGGGGAGCTGTTTTTT. Encoded protein: CASSWGQGRTGELFF. This sequence joins TRBV7-9 and TRBJ2-2, with D perhaps matching TRBD1 (6 bases). CDR3 length: 15 residues. Germline-derived CDR1 and CDR2 are SEHNR and FQNEAQ (reference sequence). Trimming pared 4 bases from V and 5 bases from J, leaving 14 bases between.